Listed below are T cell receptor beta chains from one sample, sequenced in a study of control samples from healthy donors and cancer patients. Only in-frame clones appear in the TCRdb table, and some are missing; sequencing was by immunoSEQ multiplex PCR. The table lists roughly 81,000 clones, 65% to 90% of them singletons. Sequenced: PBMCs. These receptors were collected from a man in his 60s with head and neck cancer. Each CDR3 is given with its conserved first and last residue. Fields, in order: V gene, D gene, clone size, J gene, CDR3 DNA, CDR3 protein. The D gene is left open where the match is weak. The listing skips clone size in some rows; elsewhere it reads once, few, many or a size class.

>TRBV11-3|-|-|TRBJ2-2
TGTGCCAGCAGCTTAGGGGATCACACCGGGGAGCTGTTTTTT
CASSLGDHTGELFF
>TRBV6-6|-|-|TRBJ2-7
TGTGCCAGCAGCTCTGGCCTCTACGAGCAGTACTTC
CASSSGLYEQYF
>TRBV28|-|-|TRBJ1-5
TGTGCCAGCAGTTTATCTTCAAGAGCCCAGCATTTT
CASSLSSRAQHF
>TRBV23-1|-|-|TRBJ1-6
TGCGCCAGCAGTCGGGGCAGAAGGAAATGGGGTTCACCCCTCCACTTT
CASSRGRRKWGSPLHF
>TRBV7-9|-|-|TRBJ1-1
TGTGCCAGCAGCGGGCAGGGTAACACTGAAGCTTTCTTT
CASSGQGNTEAFF
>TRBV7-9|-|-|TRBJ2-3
TGTGCCAGCAGCTTATCGTCCACAGATACGCAGTATTTT
CASSLSSTDTQYF
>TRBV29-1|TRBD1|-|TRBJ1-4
TGCAGCGCTCTCATCCCGGGACAGGGATACGAAAAACTGTTTTTT
CSALIPGQGYEKLFF
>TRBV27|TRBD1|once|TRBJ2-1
TGTGCCAGCCGTTGGGACAGAAACTACAATGAGCAGTTCTTC
CASRWDRNYNEQFF
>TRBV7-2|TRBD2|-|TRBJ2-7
TGTGCCAGCAGCTCTCACTCTAGCGGGAGCGGTTACGAGCAGTACTTC
CASSSHSSGSGYEQYF
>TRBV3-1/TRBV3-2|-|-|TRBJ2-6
TGTGCCAGCAGCCCCCGGGACTCCGGGGGCTCTGGGGCCAACGTCCTGACTTTC
CASSPRDSGGSGANVLTF
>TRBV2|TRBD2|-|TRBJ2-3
TGTGCCAGCAGCAGACGAGCGGGAGGGTCGACAGATACGCAGTATTTT
CASSRRAGGSTDTQYF
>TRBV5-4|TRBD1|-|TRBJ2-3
TGTGCCAGCAGCGTGTACAGGGGGCTAGGCACAGATACGCAGTATTTT
CASSVYRGLGTDTQYF
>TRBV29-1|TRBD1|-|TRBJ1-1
TGCAGCGTTACCAATCAGGGGGGGACTGAAGCTTTCTTT
CSVTNQGGTEAFF
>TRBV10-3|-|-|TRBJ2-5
TGTGCCACTCGGTGGGGTGAGACCCAGTACTTC
CATRWGETQYF
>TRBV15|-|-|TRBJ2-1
TGTGCCACCAGCAGAGTAGGCCCCGGGTGGTATCATGAGCAGTTCTTC
CATSRVGPGWYHEQFF
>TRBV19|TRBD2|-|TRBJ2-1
TGTGCCAGTAGCAGCGGGAGGGCGCACAATGAGCAGTTCTTC
CASSSGRAHNEQFF
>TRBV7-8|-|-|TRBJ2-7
TGTGCCAGCAGCTTAATAGACTACGGCAGTTCCTACGAGCAGTACTTC
CASSLIDYGSSYEQYF
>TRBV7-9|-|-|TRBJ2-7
TGTGCCAGCAAATCCCAAGGGGGGCTAGGCTACGAGCAGTACTTC
CASKSQGGLGYEQYF
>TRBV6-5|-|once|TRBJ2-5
TGTGCCAGCAGTCCGGGACTCTGGGAGACCCAGTACTTC
CASSPGLWETQYF
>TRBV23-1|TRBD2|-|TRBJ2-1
TGCGCCAGCAGTCATTGCGGGAGGGACCTTTATAATGAGCAGTTCTTC
CASSHCGRDLYNEQFF
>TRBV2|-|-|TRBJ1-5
TGTGCCACCTCCGGCGGTTGGGGGAATCAGCCCCAGCATTTT
CATSGGWGNQPQHF
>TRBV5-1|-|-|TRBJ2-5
TGCGCCAGCAGCCAGGAGGGACAAGAGACCCAGTACTTC
CASSQEGQETQYF
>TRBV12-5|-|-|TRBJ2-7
TGTGCTAGTGGAGACAGCTACGAGCAGTACTTC
CASGDSYEQYF
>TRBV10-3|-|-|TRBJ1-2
TGTGCCATCACCAACCCGGACGGGCAATATGGCTACACCTTC
CAITNPDGQYGYTF
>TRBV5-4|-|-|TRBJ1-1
TGTGCCAGCAGCTTGGACGCTTGGACCGGGGCCAACACTGAAGCTTTCTTT
CASSLDAWTGANTEAFF
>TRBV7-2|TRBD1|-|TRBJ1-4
TGTGCCAGCAGCATGAAGACAGGGGTGAGGGAAAAACTGTTTTTT
CASSMKTGVREKLFF
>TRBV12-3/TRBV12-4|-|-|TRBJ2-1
TGTGCCAGCAGTTTAACCATTCCCAATGAGCAGTTCTTC
CASSLTIPNEQFF
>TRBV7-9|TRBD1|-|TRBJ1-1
TGTGCCAGCAGCCTTGAGGGTGAGGGAGTCCCGGGACAGGGACAGGAAGCTTTCTTT
CASSLEGEGVPGQGQEAFF
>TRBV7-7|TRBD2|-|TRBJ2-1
TGTGCTAGCAGCTTGTCAGGACTAGCGGGGAATGAGCAGTTCTTC
CASSLSGLAGNEQFF
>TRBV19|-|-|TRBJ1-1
TGTGCCAGTAGCCGATGGGAGGGGCCGAACACTGAAGCTTTCTTT
CASSRWEGPNTEAFF
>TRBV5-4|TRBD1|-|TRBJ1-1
TGTGCCAGCAGCTTGGCGAGAGGGACAGGGGGAAAGAACACTGAAGCTTTCTTT
CASSLARGTGGKNTEAFF
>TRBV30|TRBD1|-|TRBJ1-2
TGTGCCTGCCCCGACAGGGCCCTCGGAGGCTACACCTTC
CACPDRALGGYTF
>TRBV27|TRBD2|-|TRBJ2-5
TGTGCCAGCAGTTTATCAGCCGGGGACTACCCGTACCAAGAGACCCAGTACTTC
CASSLSAGDYPYQETQYF
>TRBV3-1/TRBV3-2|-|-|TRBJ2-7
TGTGCCAGCAGCCAAGATTGGACTTCCTACGAGCAGTACTTC
CASSQDWTSYEQYF
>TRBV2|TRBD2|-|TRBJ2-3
TGTGCCAGCGCCGGGGGGGGCACTAGGGTGTATTTT
CASAGGGTRVYF
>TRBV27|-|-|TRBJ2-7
TGTGCCAGCAGTACCATAAACGAGCAGTACTTC
CASSTINEQYF
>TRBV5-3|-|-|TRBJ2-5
TGTGCCAGAAGTTGGGGGAGTCCGCAAGAGACCCAGTACTTC
CARSWGSPQETQYF
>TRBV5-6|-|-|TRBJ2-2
TGTGCCAGCAGCTGTTGGGGATTCAACACCGGGGAGCTGTTTTTT
CASSCWGFNTGELFF
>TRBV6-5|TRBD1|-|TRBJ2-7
TGTGCCAGCAGTTACGACAGCACAGGGGGCTACGAGCAGTACTTC
CASSYDSTGGYEQYF
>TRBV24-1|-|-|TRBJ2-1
TGTGCCACCAGTGATTTGGGGGTAGCCTCCTACAATGAGCAGTTCTTC
CATSDLGVASYNEQFF
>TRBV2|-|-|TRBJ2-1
TGTGCCAGCATGTGGGGAGCGGTCTCCTACAATGAGCAGTTCTTC
CASMWGAVSYNEQFF